The subject of this entry is one T cell receptor (beta chain). What it recognizes is unknown. The source of the PBMCs was around 9 ml of fresh peripheral blood. Amplified TCR beta CDR3 regions were obtained using RNA transcripts as template. The first round was an RT-PCR with HTBI primers, and the second round was a multiplex PCR. Each CDR3 protein gets one entry after TCRdb re-called the multiplex PCR reads with MiXCR. The table has a few hundred thousand distinct CDR3 sequences, about 16% seen once; the top ten hold more than 1.5%. CDR1 and CDR2 from the germline V gene are GTSNPN and SVGIG (reference sequence). V lost 5 bases to trimming and J lost 1 base, with 8 bases between them. The CDR3 consists of 12 residues. The record originates from a study of Graves' ophthalmopathy and Graves' hyperthyroidism. Broader study findings: A model of 13 signatures distinguished ophthalmopathy from stable hyperthyroidism at roughly 86% sensitivity and approximately 81% specificity.

The sample consisted of peripheral blood. The sequence was obtained from a woman aged 18-29 years with Graves' ophthalmopathy. The gene calls are TRBV30 and TRBJ1-1; tentative D call: TRBD1 (5 bases). The DNA for the CDR3 is TGTGCCTGGGTGGGGGAGAACACTGAAGCTTTCTTT. Protein: CAWVGENTEAFF.